Presented here are 19 T cell receptor beta chains from one specimen sequenced in a study of T cell changes during pregnancy in multiple sclerosis. The data were produced by immunoSEQ multiplex PCR, yet TCRdb's version contains in-frame clones alone and is incomplete. The table lists 30,000 to 40,000 clones, 94% of them singletons. Sequenced material: CD4+ T cells from peripheral blood mononuclear cells, taken in the second trimester of pregnancy. The receptors originated from a female donor with multiple sclerosis, enrolled in a pregnancy study.

The chain carries TRBV11-2 and TRBJ2-1; 8 bases agree with TRBD2. The germline V gene encodes CDR1 SGHAT and CDR2 FQNNGV. CDR3 length: 12 residues. After removal of 5 bases from V and 12 bases from J, the junction contained 6 bases not matched to a gene. The CDR3 DNA reads TGTGCCAGCAGCCCCGGGGGGGACTTGCAGTTCTTC. Protein: CASSPGGDLQFF. The whole variable domain, filled in from reference TRBV11-2 and TRBJ2-1, reads EAGVAQSPRYKIIEKRQSVAFWCNPISGHATLYWYQQILGQGPKLLIQFQNNGVVDDSQLPKDRFSAERLKGVDSTLKIQPAKLEDSAVYLCASSPGGDLQFFGPGTRLTVL.

In its sample, this clone was seen once. The chain is built from TRBV28 and TRBJ2-3, with a possible D match to TRBD1 (6 bases). The V end lost 7 bases, the J end lost 6 bases, and 17 bases lay between the germline ends. Germline values: CDR1 MDHEN, CDR2 SYDVKM. The CDR3 is 14 amino acids. CDR3 nucleotide sequence: TGTGCCAGCAAGAGGGACCAGGGGTTGGATACGCAGTATTTT. Translation gives CASKRDQGLDTQYF.

The chain couples TRBV7-8 to TRBJ1-5, with D possibly being TRBD1 (6 bases). This CDR3 spans 15 amino acids. Trimming stripped 2 bases from V and 7 bases from J, with 15 bases between. Germline V gene data show CDR1 as SGHVS and CDR2 as FQNEAQ. The DNA for the CDR3 is TGTGCCAGCAGCTTATCTACAGGGAAGGAACAGCCCCAGCATTTT. Amino acid sequence: CASSLSTGKEQPQHF.

The gene calls are TRBV7-3 and TRBJ2-1, with 9 nucleotides matching TRBD2. Germline CDR1 reads SGHTA; CDR2 reads FQGTGA. The J segment lost 13 bases and the V segment lost 5 bases, leaving 9 bases of the junction unmatched. This CDR3 spans 13 amino acids. The CDR3 coding sequence is TGTGCCAGCAGCCTGAGGAGCGGGGGGACCCAGTTCTTC. It encodes CASSLRSGGTQFF.

This chain uses TRBV27 with TRBJ2-7; TRBD2 might be the D (6 bases). The germline gives CDR1 MNHEY, CDR2 SMNVEV (reference sequence). Trimming pared 6 bases from V and 2 bases from J, leaving 14 bases between. CDR3 length equals 14 residues. The chain's CDR3 is CASRLGGSAYEQYF. Written as DNA, the CDR3 is TGTGCCAGCAGACTTGGGGGGTCGGCCTACGAGCAGTACTTC.

This chain joins TRBV19 and TRBJ2-2; a possible D gene is TRBD1 (5 bases). The CDR3 is made up of 14 amino acids. With 3 bases removed from V and 4 bases from J, the gap between germline ends came to 9 bases. The V gene's germline CDR1 is LNHDA and CDR2 SQIVND (reference sequence). The CDR3 bases are TGTGCCAGTAGTATTGAACAGGCCACCGGGGAGCTGTTTTTT. Amino acids: CASSIEQATGELFF.

The chain is built from TRBV2 and TRBJ2-1, with D maybe TRBD1 (5 bases). V was pared by 4 bases and J by 0 bases, with 10 bases between. Germline-derived CDR1 and CDR2 are SNHLY and FYNNEI. The CDR3 sequence is 15 residues long. The CDR3: CASSVQESSYNEQFF. DNA of the CDR3: TGTGCCAGCAGTGTACAGGAGAGCTCCTACAATGAGCAGTTCTTC.

The chain links TRBV4-3 to TRBJ2-3, with 10 positions matching TRBD1. From germline, CDR1 is LGHNA and CDR2 YSLEER. This CDR3 has 16 residues. J lost 4 bases, V lost 2 bases, and 6 bases had no gene match. CDR3 in DNA: TGCGCCAGCAGCCAATCTCCGGGACAGGGGCCAGATACGCAGTATTTT. Encoded protein: CASSQSPGQGPDTQYF.

The chain is built from TRBV7-2 and TRBJ2-3; 13 nucleotides line up with TRBD2. V dropped 5 bases and J dropped 0; count of bases not matched to a gene: 2. The germline V gene has CDR1 SGHTA and CDR2 FQGNSA. The CDR3 sequence is 16 residues long. The CDR3 region is CASSLLAGGSTDTQYF. CDR3 in DNA: TGTGCCAGCAGCCTACTAGCGGGGGGGAGCACAGATACGCAGTATTTT.

The genes are TRBV6-1 and TRBJ2-7; no definite D call. The CDR3 is made up of 14 amino acids. Germline lookup yields CDR1 MNHNS and CDR2 SASEGT. V shed 2 bases and J shed 7 bases, with 15 bases lying between them. CDR3 loop: CASSEHDRFGEQYF. The CDR3 DNA reads as TGTGCCAGCAGTGAACACGACCGCTTCGGGGAGCAGTACTTC.

The chain is built from TRBV5-1 and TRBJ2-2; 8 bases map to TRBD1. Germline CDR1 is SGHRS and CDR2 is YFSETQ. The CDR3 covers 18 residues. The V segment lost 0 bases and the J segment 1 base; nucleotides outside the gene matches: 8. The CDR3 region is CASSLERAGGRNTGELFF. DNA for the CDR3: TGCGCCAGCAGCTTGGAGCGGGCAGGGGGCAGGAACACCGGGGAGCTGTTTTTT.

As concerns this clone: The CDR3 ends on some other residue instead of the conserved phenylalanine or tryptophan, so this is likely a read error. The gene calls are TRBV5-1 and TRBJ2-7; tentative D call: TRBD1 (5 bases). V lost 4 bases and J lost 6, with 17 bases in between. The CDR3 totals 14 residues. In germline, CDR1 is SGHRS, CDR2 YFSETQ. CDR3 bases: TGCGCCAGCAGCCCCCAGGGCAGGGCAAGCGAGCAGTACCTC. As protein: CASSPQGRASEQYL.

The J gene is TRBJ2-1, the V gene TRBV5-4; tentatively, D is TRBD1 (6 bases). V was shortened by 0 bases and J by 8 bases, with 9 bases between the two germline ends. The CDR3 totals 13 residues. The germline V gene encodes CDR1 SGHNT and CDR2 YYREEE (reference sequence). The CDR3 here is CASSLGGRDEQFF. The CDR3 DNA is TGTGCCAGCAGCTTGGGGGGGCGCGATGAGCAGTTCTTC. The whole variable domain, remainder taken from reference TRBV5-4 and TRBJ2-1, is ETGVTQSPTHLIKTRGQQVTLRCSSQSGHNTVSWYQQALGQGPQFIFQYYREEENGRGNFPPRFSGLQFPNYSSELNVNALELDDSALYLCASSLGGRDEQFFGPGTRLTVL.

This chain uses TRBV19 with TRBJ2-1, with 15 nucleotides matching TRBD2. The V gene end was trimmed by 1 base and the J gene end by 13 bases; junction bases not matched to a gene: 2. CDR3 length: 14 amino acids. Germline CDR1 is LNHDA and CDR2 is SQIVND (reference sequence). The CDR3 loop is CASSIGTSGRAQFF. For the CDR3, the DNA is TGTGCCAGTAGTATAGGGACTAGCGGGAGGGCCCAGTTCTTC.

V and J are TRBV4-1 and TRBJ2-7, with D hard to call. Trimming pared 1 base from V and 5 bases from J, leaving 15 bases between. The CDR3 is made up of 15 amino acids. CDR1 and CDR2 (germline): MGHRA, YSYEKL. The CDR3 nucleotides are TGCGCCAGCAGCCAAGTAGCTCTACTCTCTAACGAGCAGTACTTC. Protein sequence: CASSQVALLSNEQYF.

This rearrangement joins TRBV29-1 to TRBJ2-4, with a weak D call TRBD1 (5 bases). The V end lost 3 bases, the J end lost 0 bases, and 15 bases lay between the germline ends. The CDR3 consists of 16 residues. CDR1 and CDR2 from the germline V gene are SQVTM and ANQGSEA. This CDR3 is CSVDGPDRLAKNIQYF. CDR3 nucleotides: TGCAGCGTTGATGGACCTGACAGACTAGCCAAAAACATTCAGTACTTC.

V is TRBV19 and J is TRBJ2-1, with 8 bases lining up with TRBD2. The length of the CDR3 is 14 residues. The V gene's germline CDR1 is LNHDA and CDR2 SQIVND (reference sequence). V lost 0 bases to trimming and J lost 9 bases; unmatched junction nucleotides: 4. CDR3: CASSIDPAGVEQFF. For the CDR3, the DNA is TGTGCCAGTAGTATAGATCCAGCGGGAGTTGAGCAGTTCTTC. Together with reference TRBV19 and TRBJ2-1, the CDR3 gives the full variable domain: DGGITQSPKYLFRKEGQNVTLSCEQNLNHDAMYWYRQDPGQGLRLIYYSQIVNDFQKGDIAEGYSVSREKKESFPLTVTSAQKNPTAFYLCASSIDPAGVEQFFGPGTRLTVL.

V is TRBV28 and J is TRBJ2-3; 9 bases are shared with TRBD1. Germline assignment: CDR1 MDHEN and CDR2 SYDVKM. The CDR3 runs to 15 residues. V gave up 4 bases and J gave up 4 bases; unmatched junction bases: 6. The CDR3 protein is CASSSPGQGPDTQYF. The CDR3 DNA reads TGTGCCAGCAGTTCCCCGGGACAGGGCCCAGATACGCAGTATTTT.

The chain recombines TRBV2 with TRBJ2-7; 8 bases fit TRBD1. The germline V gene has CDR1 SNHLY and CDR2 FYNNEI. With 3 bases clipped from V and 3 bases from J, the junction kept 4 bases outside the gene matches. The CDR3 extends over 14 amino acids. The DNA for the CDR3 is TGTGCCAGCAGTGAGGCAGGGGGCTTCTACGAGCAGTACTTC. Translating it yields CASSEAGGFYEQYF.